This T cell receptor beta chain came from a study of blood T cell repertoires in COVID-19. Study information: The analysed material was cDNA or gDNA that came from T cells, B-cell-depleted T cells, or PBMCs.

Clones were read by immunoSEQ multiplex PCR, and TCRdb kept only the in-frame ones, dropping some. The sample records hundreds of thousands of clones, about 88% being singletons. Per the germline V gene, CDR1 is MNHEY and CDR2 is SVGAGI. There are 15 residues in the CDR3. V dropped 10 bases and J dropped 2 bases, with 15 bases sitting between them. The TCR sequence derives from a woman in her twenties or thirties who had recovered from COVID-19. V usage is TRBV6-5 and J usage is TRBJ2-6, with TRBD2 as a possible D gene (7 bases). The sample consisted of PBMCs or T cells enriched from blood (not recorded which). DNA of the CDR3: TGTGCCACCGACGGGGGGCTCACTGGGGCCAACGTCCTGACTTTC. Protein: CATDGGLTGANVLTF.